The 28 T cell receptor beta chains presented below share a single source sample, sequenced in a study of control samples from healthy donors and cancer patients. Sequencing used immunoSEQ multiplex PCR; TCRdb keeps in-frame clones, though not all of them. The data show fewer than 110,000 clones, roughly 90% seen once. Source material: PBMCs. These receptors all stem from a man in his sixties with lung cancer.

The chain recombines TRBV6-5 with TRBJ1-2; D not resolved. V was trimmed by 2 bases and J by 7 bases, leaving 17 bases between them. Germline assignment: CDR1 MNHEY and CDR2 SVGAGI. The CDR3 runs 15 residues. In DNA, the CDR3 is TGTGCCAGCAGTTACGGGAAGTTTCGTCGGAGTGGCTACACCTTC. Protein: CASSYGKFRRSGYTF.

The genes are TRBV5-1 and TRBJ2-2; D may be TRBD1 or TRBD2 (5 bases each). The ends were cut back, 2 bases at V and 5 bases at J, with 16 bases in the middle. CDR1 SGHRS and CDR2 YFSETQ come from the germline V gene. The CDR3 covers 16 residues. As DNA, the CDR3 is TGCGCCAGCAGCTTCCTTTCCGGGACCGCGACCGGGGAGCTGTTTTTT. This gives the protein CASSFLSGTATGELFF.

The J gene is TRBJ1-4, the V gene TRBV6-1, with 7 bases fitting TRBD1. The CDR3 is made up of 16 amino acids. Germline V gene sequence: CDR1 MNHNS, CDR2 SASEGT. V lost 1 base and J lost 7; bases outside the gene matches: 9. The CDR3 DNA follows: TGTGCCAGCAGTGAAGGGTACAGGGGTGATGGTGAAAAACTGTTTTTT. Its protein is CASSEGYRGDGEKLFF.

The CDR3 sequence is CASSLDGSLRYGYTF. The CDR3, as DNA: TGCGCCAGCAGCTTGGACGGATCCCTCCGCTATGGCTACACCTTC. The V and J genes are TRBV5-1 and TRBJ1-2; D call uncertain. This CDR3 region has 15 residues. The germline gives CDR1 SGHRS, CDR2 YFSETQ. Trimming cost V 0 bases and J 4 bases, with 13 bases left between them.

This chain uses TRBV25-1 with TRBJ1-2; D uncertain. In germline, CDR1 is MGHDK, CDR2 SYGVNS. V was clipped by 6 bases and J by 1 base, with 9 bases between them. The CDR3 spans 13 residues. The CDR3 loop is CASRPSGNYGYTF. The CDR3 region has the DNA TGTGCCAGCAGACCCAGCGGTAACTATGGCTACACCTTC.

The V gene is TRBV10-1, the J gene TRBJ2-1, with D tentatively TRBD1 or TRBD2 (5 bases each). This CDR3 spans 16 amino acids. Germline assignment: CDR1 WNHNN and CDR2 SYGVQD (reference sequence). The V end was cut by 0 bases, the J end by 3 bases, with 12 bases between. In DNA form, the CDR3 reads TGCGCCAGCAGTGAGTCTCGGGGCCTCGACTACAATGAGCAGTTCTTC. Protein product: CASSESRGLDYNEQFF.

This clone was detected only once. This chain links TRBV7-3 with TRBJ1-2; no reliable D call. The CDR3 runs to 13 residues. Germline loops: CDR1 SGHTA, CDR2 FQGTGA. V dropped 2 bases and J dropped 6 bases, with 10 bases sitting between them. The CDR3 reads CASSLSVPNGYTF. DNA for the CDR3: TGTGCCAGCAGCTTATCGGTCCCCAATGGCTACACCTTC.

The chain uses TRBV7-3 and TRBJ2-1; 11 nucleotides line up with TRBD2. CDR1 and CDR2 (germline): SGHTA, FQGTGA. CDR3 length: 16 residues. V was clipped by 2 bases and J by 8 bases; unmatched bases: 8. The CDR3 loop is CASSLGSGGAGDEQFF. The CDR3 coding sequence is TGTGCCAGCAGCTTAGGTAGCGGGGGGGCCGGAGATGAGCAGTTCTTC.

The chain couples TRBV7-9 to TRBJ1-1, with 8 nucleotides matching TRBD1. V shed 11 bases, J shed 1 base, and the junction held 9 bases outside the gene matches. The CDR3 is made up of 14 amino acids. Germline loops: CDR1 SEHNR, CDR2 FQNEAQ (reference sequence). CDR3 region: CAYDRGQPNTEAFF. The DNA for the CDR3 is TGTGCCTATGACAGGGGACAGCCGAACACTGAAGCTTTCTTT.

This clone was found many times. The CDR3 bases are TGCAGCGTTGAACGAGGTCTAGAGACCCAGTACTTC. Its translation is CSVERGLETQYF. The chain recombines TRBV29-1 with TRBJ2-5; D call uncertain. V was shortened by 2 bases and J by 4 bases, with 8 bases between the two germline ends. Germline V gene lookup returns CDR1 SQVTM and CDR2 ANQGSEA. The CDR3 spans 12 residues.

The chain recombines TRBV21-1 with TRBJ2-7; the D segment call TRBD1 is taken from the table without a DNA check. TRBV21-1 is classified as a pseudogene. This CDR3 is 15 amino acids long. CDR3 loop: CASSNTGTEYYEQYF. CDR3 nucleotides: TGTGCCAGCAGCAATACCGGGACAGAATACTACGAGCAGTACTTC.

Notes on this clone: This specimen includes other DNA sequences encoding the same CDR3. CDR3 in amino acids: CASSLGTGDQPQHF. The CDR3 nucleotides read TGCGCCAGCAGCTTGGGGACAGGGGATCAGCCCCAGCATTTT. The J gene is TRBJ1-5, the V gene TRBV5-1; 9 nucleotides align to TRBD1. CDR3 length equals 14 residues. Germline CDR1 reads SGHRS; CDR2 reads YFSETQ. The ends lost 0 bases at V and 5 bases at J; junction bases unmatched: 0.

The chain joins TRBV27 to TRBJ2-1; perhaps TRBD2 as D (6 bases). This CDR3 comprises 17 residues. The germline gives CDR1 MNHEY, CDR2 SMNVEV (reference sequence). The ends were cut back, 2 bases at V and 6 bases at J, with 20 bases in the middle. In nucleotides, the CDR3 is TGTGCCAGCAGTTTAACCTCGGGACTTCGGAAGGGCAATGAGCAGTTCTTC. This gives the protein CASSLTSGLRKGNEQFF.

The chain carries TRBV5-4 and TRBJ2-1; 12 bases align to TRBD2. The junction had 2 bases not matched to a gene; V was cut back by 0 bases and J by 7 bases. The CDR3 contains 15 residues. In germline, CDR1 is SGHNT, CDR2 YYREEE (reference sequence). The CDR3 nucleotides are TGTGCCAGCAGCTTGGTAACTAGCGGGGGGAATGAGCAGTTCTTC. It yields the protein CASSLVTSGGNEQFF. The full variable domain, rest sourced from reference TRBV5-4 and TRBJ2-1, is ETGVTQSPTHLIKTRGQQVTLRCSSQSGHNTVSWYQQALGQGPQFIFQYYREEENGRGNFPPRFSGLQFPNYSSELNVNALELDDSALYLCASSLVTSGGNEQFFGPGTRLTVL.

The chain links TRBV14 to TRBJ1-1; D unclear. Germline CDR1 reads SGHDN; CDR2 reads FVKESK. This CDR3 is built from 13 residues. The V end was cut by 0 bases, the J end by 6 bases, with 8 bases between. The CDR3 sequence: CASSQEVVAEAFF. The CDR3 bases are TGTGCCAGCAGCCAAGAGGTAGTCGCTGAAGCTTTCTTT. The full variable domain, in which reference TRBV14 and TRBJ1-1 provide the parts outside the CDR3, is EAGVTQFPSHSVIEKGQTVTLRCDPISGHDNLYWYRRVMGKEIKFLLHFVKESKQDESGMPNNRFLAERTGGTYSTLKVQPAELEDSGVYFCASSQEVVAEAFFGQGTRLTVV.

The chain carries TRBV5-4 and TRBJ2-2; TRBD1 matches at 9 bases. Unmatched junction bases numbered 8, after V lost 5 bases and J lost 3 bases. The CDR3 sequence is 16 residues long. Germline values: CDR1 SGHNT, CDR2 YYREEE (reference sequence). CDR3 DNA: TGTGCCAGCAGATCTACAGGGGGCCCTTACACCGGGGAGCTGTTTTTT. The encoded protein is CASRSTGGPYTGELFF.

This chain joins TRBV18 and TRBJ2-5, with 7 bases identical to TRBD2. CDR1 is KGHSH and CDR2 is LQKENI in the germline V gene. Trimming at V came to 0 bases and at J to 5 bases, leaving 6 bases not matched to a gene. CDR3 size: 15 residues. The CDR3 nucleotides read TGTGCCAGCTCACCACCGGGGCGGGAGAGGGAGACCCAGTACTTC. It specifies CASSPPGRERETQYF.

The chain joins TRBV29-1 to TRBJ1-1; D not certain. V lost 4 bases, J lost 0 bases, and 12 bases lay in between. CDR1 is SQVTM, CDR2 ANQGSEA, per germline. This CDR3 region has 14 residues. As DNA, the CDR3 is TGCAGCGTTGTAGGTCGGCCGGTGAACACTGAAGCTTTCTTT. Its translation is CSVVGRPVNTEAFF.

The chain is built from TRBV11-3 and TRBJ1-1; 9 bases are shared with TRBD1. The CDR3 is 13 amino acids. Germline CDR1 and CDR2: SGHNT and YENEEA. V gave up 3 bases and J gave up 4 bases; unmatched junction bases: 0. Written as DNA, the CDR3 is TGTGCCAGCAGCTTGACAGGGGGCACTGAAGCTTTCTTT. As protein: CASSLTGGTEAFF.

The gene calls are TRBV6-5 and TRBJ1-5, with D unclear. This CDR3 spans 13 amino acids. V lost 8 bases and J 5 bases, leaving 13 bases between the germline ends. Germline values: CDR1 MNHEY, CDR2 SVGAGI. The CDR3 protein is CASSLTPDQPQHF. CDR3 nucleotide sequence: TGTGCCAGCTCGCTGACCCCTGATCAGCCCCAGCATTTT.

This clone was seen a handful of times. The chain joins TRBV2 to TRBJ1-1, with D possibly being TRBD1 (5 bases). Trimming pared 6 bases from V and 1 base from J, leaving 9 bases between. The CDR3 has 13 residues. The germline CDR1 and CDR2 sequences are SNHLY and FYNNEI. The CDR3 region has the DNA TGTGCCAGCAGAGGTGGGGGGAACACTGAAGCTTTCTTT. It yields the protein CASRGGGNTEAFF.

This rearrangement joins TRBV18 to TRBJ2-7, with D tentatively TRBD1 (6 bases). The ends were cut back, 3 bases at V and 0 bases at J, with 12 bases in the middle. Germline V lookup: CDR1 KGHSH, CDR2 LQKENI. CDR3 length: 15 residues. The CDR3 DNA follows: TGTGCCAGCTCACCGACAGGTAGGACCTCCTACGAGCAGTACGTC. Amino acid sequence: CASSPTGRTSYEQYV.

The V gene is TRBV9, the J gene TRBJ2-1; TRBD2 matches at 8 bases. The CDR3 consists of 15 residues. Germline loops: CDR1 SGDLS, CDR2 YYNGEE. Unmatched junction bases numbered 8, after V lost 2 bases and J lost 7 bases. In DNA, the CDR3 is TGTGCCAGCAGCGTCGAGGCGGTAGCGGGGAATGAGCAGTTCTTC. It translates to CASSVEAVAGNEQFF.

In DNA, the CDR3 is TGTGCCAGCAGCCAAGAAGGGCGAGAGCAGTACTTC. Protein product: CASSQEGREQYF. The rearrangement links TRBV3-1 (or the pseudogene TRBV3-2) to TRBJ2-7; D gene uncertain. Between the trimmed V and J ends, which lost 0 bases and 7 bases, there was a span of 7 bases. From germline, CDR1 is LGHDT and CDR2 YNNKEL (reference sequence). The CDR3 is 12 residues long.

The rearrangement joins TRBV3-1 (or the pseudogene TRBV3-2) to TRBJ2-2, with 10 bases lining up with TRBD1. Germline CDR1 reads LGHDT; CDR2 reads YNNKEL (reference sequence). The CDR3 loop spans 15 amino acids. The trim removed 2 bases at V and 5 bases at J, leaving 2 bases unmatched. The CDR3 DNA reads TGTGCCAGCAGCCAACGGGACAGGGGAACCGGGGAGCTGTTTTTT. Translating gives CASSQRDRGTGELFF.

This rearrangement joins TRBV20-1 to TRBJ2-1; 9 nucleotides line up with TRBD2. CDR3 length: 17 residues. Trimming at V came to 3 bases and at J to 8 bases, leaving 17 bases not matched to a gene. The germline CDR1 and CDR2 sequences are DFQATT and SNEGSKA (reference sequence). CDR3 sequence reads: CSASISGSVLLGDEQFF. The CDR3 DNA reads TGCAGTGCTAGTATTAGCGGGAGTGTTCTTCTCGGGGATGAGCAGTTCTTC.

The table lists this clone with a few counts. CDR3 nucleotides: TGCAGCGTTGGACAGGGGCTGGCCGAGACCCAGTACTTC. Its protein is CSVGQGLAETQYF. This chain connects TRBV29-1 to TRBJ2-5; 8 bases match TRBD1. There are 13 residues in the CDR3. The germline gives CDR1 SQVTM, CDR2 ANQGSEA. V shed 4 bases, J shed 5 bases, and the junction held 6 bases outside the gene matches. Together with reference TRBV29-1 and TRBJ2-5, the CDR3 gives the full variable domain: SAVISQKPSRDICQRGTSLTIQCQVDSQVTMMFWYRQQPGQSLTLIATANQGSEATYESGFVIDKFPISRPNLTFSTLTVSNMSPEDSSIYLCSVGQGLAETQYFGPGTRLLVL.

This clone was seen only a few times. The chain combines TRBV3-1 (or the pseudogene TRBV3-2) with TRBJ1-2, with D maybe TRBD1 (6 bases). This CDR3 is 14 amino acids long. Germline V gene lookup returns CDR1 LGHDT and CDR2 YNNKEL (reference sequence). The V and J ends lost 2 bases and 3 bases respectively, with 10 bases between them. The CDR3 coding sequence is TGTGCCAGCAGCCAAACACAGGGATACTATGGCTACACCTTC. It yields the protein CASSQTQGYYGYTF.